Described below is a single T cell receptor beta chain sequence and its context. Method: immunoSEQ multiplex PCR; TCRdb's copy keeps in-frame clones and lacks some. The sample shows 350,000 to 450,000 clones, roughly 86% of them seen only once. This entry belongs to a study of blood T cell repertoires in COVID-19. Overall study context: PBMCs, B-cell-depleted T cells, or T cells were the source of the cDNA or gDNA that made up the material.

In germline, CDR1 is MNHEY, CDR2 SVGAGI. The V end lost 4 bases, the J end lost 0 bases, and 3 bases lay between the germline ends. The CDR3 extends over 12 amino acids. V gene TRBV6-5 combines with J gene TRBJ2-5; D is unresolved. Source material: PBMCs or T cells enriched from blood (not recorded which). The sequence came from a man aged 35 to 55 in a cohort exposed to, infected with or recovered from COVID-19 (not recorded which). CDR3: CASSSDQETQYF. The CDR3 bases are TGTGCCAGCAGTTCGGACCAAGAGACCCAGTACTTC.